Listed here are 13 T cell receptor beta chains from one sample, sequenced in a study of control samples from healthy donors and cancer patients. Some clones are missing from TCRdb's copy, which holds only in-frame ones; the method was immunoSEQ multiplex PCR. Of 160,000 or so clones in the sample, 93% are singletons; the top ten hold roughly 2.3%. The sample taken for sequencing was blood. The source is a man aged 45-65 years in good health.

The V gene is TRBV27, the J gene TRBJ1-2; TRBD1 is a possible D gene (6 bases). V dropped 6 bases and J dropped 8 bases, with 16 bases sitting between them. The germline gives CDR1 MNHEY, CDR2 SMNVEV (reference sequence). CDR3 length: 13 amino acids. CDR3 loop: CASSPRGSWGYTF. DNA of the CDR3: TGTGCCAGCAGCCCAAGGGGGTCTTGGGGCTACACCTTC.

The V gene is TRBV19, the J gene TRBJ1-3; no clear D. CDR1 is LNHDA, CDR2 SQIVND, per germline (reference sequence). The CDR3 covers 13 residues. Trimming shortened V by 6 bases and J by 1 base, and 7 bases separated the two germline ends. CDR3 residues: CASSSRSGNTIYF. DNA of the CDR3: TGTGCCAGTAGCTCAAGATCTGGAAACACCATATATTTT.

The chain uses TRBV3-1 (or the pseudogene TRBV3-2) and TRBJ1-6; tentative D call: TRBD1 (6 bases). The V and J ends lost 1 base and 7 bases respectively, with 11 bases between them. In germline, CDR1 is LGHDT, CDR2 YNNKEL (reference sequence). The CDR3 contains 15 residues. CDR3 protein: CASSQVFQGNSPLHF. The DNA of the CDR3 is TGTGCCAGCAGCCAAGTGTTCCAGGGGAATTCACCCCTCCACTTT.

The rearrangement uses TRBV5-1 and TRBJ1-3; D ambiguous. The CDR3 extends over 13 amino acids. Between the trimmed V and J ends, which lost 0 bases and 4 bases, there was a span of 5 bases. Looked up from germline, CDR1 is SGHRS and CDR2 is YFSETQ. CDR3 DNA: TGCGCCAGCAGCTTGGGACACGGAAACACCATATATTTT. As protein: CASSLGHGNTIYF.

This clone was detected a few times. This chain uses TRBV6-2 or TRBV6-3 with TRBJ2-2; 11 nucleotides align to TRBD2. Unmatched junction bases numbered 14, after V lost 5 bases and J lost 0 bases. CDR3 length: 20 amino acids. The germline gives CDR1 MNHEY, CDR2 SVGEGT. CDR3 in DNA: TGTGCCAGCAGTGCTTCTCCTAGCGGGAGGCTACCCCCGAACACCGGGGAGCTGTTTTTT. It specifies CASSASPSGRLPPNTGELFF.

The chain is built from TRBV10-1 and TRBJ2-7, with 11 bases aligning to TRBD2. The CDR3 sequence is 15 residues long. V shed 2 bases and J 3 bases; nucleotides not matched to a gene: 3. The germline V gene encodes CDR1 WNHNN and CDR2 SYGVQD (reference sequence). The CDR3, as DNA: TGCGCCAGCAGTGAGGGTACTAGCGGGAGCTACGAGCAGTACTTC. Residues: CASSEGTSGSYEQYF.

The rearrangement uses TRBV11-2 and TRBJ2-7; 7 bases are shared with TRBD2. J gave up 5 bases and V 3 bases, and 7 bases lay outside the gene matches. Germline V CDR1 and CDR2: SGHAT, FQNNGV. The CDR3 is 14 amino acids. The CDR3 sequence is CASSFTSGINEQYF. The CDR3 DNA reads TGTGCCAGCAGCTTCACCAGCGGGATCAACGAGCAGTACTTC.

The rearrangement joins TRBV5-1 to TRBJ1-2; TRBD1 matches at 9 bases. Germline CDR1 is SGHRS and CDR2 is YFSETQ. J was trimmed by 6 bases and V by 0 bases; bases with no gene match: 6. The CDR3 covers 15 residues. This CDR3 is CASSLAGTGFDGYTF. CDR3 nucleotides: TGCGCCAGCAGCTTGGCAGGGACAGGGTTTGATGGCTACACCTTC.

This clone appeared a single time. CDR3 residues: CASSLDGLSNEQFF. In nucleotides, the CDR3 is TGTGCCAGCAGCTTAGATGGACTTTCCAATGAGCAGTTCTTC. The chain employs TRBV11-3 and TRBJ2-1; D perhaps matches TRBD2 (5 bases). With 0 bases removed from V and 6 bases from J, the gap between germline ends came to 9 bases. Per germline, CDR1 SGHNT and CDR2 YENEEA. CDR3 length equals 14 residues.

The chain employs TRBV27 and TRBJ2-1, with TRBD2 matching over 15 bases. Per germline, CDR1 MNHEY and CDR2 SMNVEV (reference sequence). The CDR3 is 22 residues long. Trimming took 2 bases from V and 4 from J; bases not matched to a gene: 18. The CDR3 here is CASSLLRWVTRTSGRVYNEQFF. The CDR3 DNA sequence: TGTGCCAGCAGTTTACTCCGATGGGTTACCCGGACTAGCGGGAGGGTATACAATGAGCAGTTCTTC.

The rearrangement links TRBV29-1 to TRBJ2-7; no clear D. The CDR3 loop spans 11 amino acids. The germline V and J ends were trimmed by 5 bases and 2 bases, with 7 bases remaining between them. Germline V gene data show CDR1 as SQVTM and CDR2 as ANQGSEA. In DNA, the CDR3 is TGCAGCGTTAGTCAGACCTACGAGCAGTACTTC. The encoded protein is CSVSQTYEQYF.

The rearrangement joins TRBV12-3 or TRBV12-4 to TRBJ1-1, with D unresolved. CDR3 length: 13 residues. Between the trimmed V and J ends, which lost 9 bases and 0 bases, there was a span of 11 bases. This chain's CDR3 is CASFPTVNTEAFF. The CDR3 DNA reads as TGTGCCAGTTTCCCAACAGTGAACACTGAAGCTTTCTTT.

The chain couples TRBV4-1 to TRBJ2-5, with 13 bases matching TRBD2. Unmatched junction bases numbered 7, after V lost 4 bases and J lost 5 bases. Per the germline V gene, CDR1 is MGHRA and CDR2 is YSYEKL. The CDR3 totals 16 residues. The CDR3 reads CASSPGLAGVGETQYF. The CDR3, as DNA: TGCGCCAGCAGCCCTGGACTAGCGGGAGTAGGGGAGACCCAGTACTTC.